This T cell receptor beta chain was identified in a study of beta chain features in type 1 diabetes. Overall study findings and caveats: Naive, central memory and Treg TCRB repertoires seemed to resemble each other more closely in patients than they did in healthy donors.

cDNA synthesis used the whole RNA isolate, giving expressed TCRB sequences. Profiling relied on immunoSEQ multiplex PCR, and the TCRdb table lists in-frame clones only, not all of them. The sample records 130,000 to 150,000 clones, less than 8.5% being singletons. Averaging roughly 120 mL, one heparinised blood draw was given by each donor. This clone was picked up a small number of times. Its antigen is as yet unknown. Other DNA sequences in the sample encode the same CDR3. Unmatched junction bases numbered 0, after V lost 1 base and J lost 0 bases. CDR1 is SGHTA, CDR2 FQGNSA, per germline. This CDR3 has 15 residues.

The gene calls are TRBV7-2 and TRBJ2-7; TRBD2 agrees at 10 bases. The sequenced sample consisted of central memory CD4+ T cells from blood. This sequence originates from a young woman in good health. The CDR3 sequence is CASSLGLAGSYEQYF. The CDR3 nucleotides read TGTGCCAGCAGCTTAGGACTAGCGGGCTCCTACGAGCAGTACTTC.